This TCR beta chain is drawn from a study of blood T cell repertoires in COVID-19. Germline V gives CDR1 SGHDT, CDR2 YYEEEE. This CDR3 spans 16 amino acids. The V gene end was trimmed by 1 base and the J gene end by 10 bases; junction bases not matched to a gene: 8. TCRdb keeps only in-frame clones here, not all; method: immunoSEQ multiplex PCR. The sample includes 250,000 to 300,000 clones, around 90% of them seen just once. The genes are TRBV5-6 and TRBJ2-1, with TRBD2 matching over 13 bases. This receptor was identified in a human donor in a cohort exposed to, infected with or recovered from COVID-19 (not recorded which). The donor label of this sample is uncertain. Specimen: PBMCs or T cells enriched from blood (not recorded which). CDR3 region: CASSLLTSGGSQEQFF. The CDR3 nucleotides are TGTGCCAGCAGCTTGCTGACTAGCGGGGGGTCGCAGGAGCAGTTCTTC. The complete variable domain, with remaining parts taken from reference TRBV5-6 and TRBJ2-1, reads DAGVTQSPTHLIKTRGQQVTLRCSPKSGHDTVSWYQQALGQGPQFIFQYYEEEERQRGNFPDRFSGHQFPNYSSELNVNALLLGDSALYLCASSLLTSGGSQEQFFGPGTRLTVL.